This TCR beta chain is from a study of OX40 agonist ivuxolimab in advanced cancers. About the research overall: Ivuxolimab, an antibody acting as an agonist of OX40 (CD134), was used to treat patients. Patients received ivuxolimab, an intravenous treatment, every 2 weeks at 0.01 to 10 mg/kg.

Data came from immunoSEQ multiplex PCR; TCRdb stores just in-frame clones and leaves some out. The sample consists of tens of thousands of clones, about 85% of them appearing once. Patients were ineligible given autoimmune disease history or systemic immunosuppression. The CDR3 consists of 15 residues. V dropped 2 bases and J dropped 3 bases, with 14 bases sitting between them. The germline gives CDR1 SGHDT, CDR2 YYEEEE. This receptor was identified in an adult with an advanced solid tumor such as melanoma, head and neck, liver or kidney cancer. The sample here was CD4+ or CD8+ T cells sorted from blood, taken in a trial of the OX40 agonist ivuxolimab. The chain combines TRBV5-6 with TRBJ1-1; D is ambiguous. CDR3 region: CASSLTVWGDTEAFF. For the CDR3, the DNA is TGTGCCAGCAGCTTAACGGTGTGGGGTGACACTGAAGCTTTCTTT.